One T cell receptor beta chain is described in this entry. Data came from immunoSEQ multiplex PCR; TCRdb stores just in-frame clones and leaves some out. The sample consists of about 120,000 clones, approximately 90% of them appearing once. This entry is derived from a study of T cell responses to AZD1222 COVID-19 vaccine. The V and J ends lost 5 bases and 4 bases respectively, with 11 bases between them. The CDR3 spans 13 residues. This receptor was obtained from an adult in good health. This rearrangement joins TRBV12-3 or TRBV12-4 to TRBJ1-2; no clear D gene. The source material was peripheral blood, sampled on day 0 of AZD1222 vaccination. CDR3: CASSETLSYGYTF. CDR3 nucleotides: TGTGCCAGCAGTGAGACCCTGTCCTATGGCTACACCTTC.